This TCR beta chain was obtained from a study of PD-1 blockade in classical Hodgkin lymphoma. As to this clone: Its specificity is not known.

Data came from immunoSEQ multiplex PCR; TCRdb stores just in-frame clones and leaves some out. The table records over 25,000 clones, around 88% of them present only once. General study points: Reported findings placed baseline TCR diversity lower in newly diagnosed patients (compared with healthy donors). At C4D1, TCR diversity had climbed significantly for CD4+ cells, though not for CD8+ cells. Those achieving complete response showed baseline diversity like newly diagnosed patients.

Relapse after autologous stem cell transplantation occurred in every patient, and brentuximab vedotin exposure varied. From thawed PBMCs, magnetic negative selection was used to isolate the CD8+ T cells. Complete response, partial response or progressive disease was each patient's best response. Germline V gene data show CDR1 as MNHEY and CDR2 as SMNVEV (reference sequence). The V end was cut by 8 bases, the J end by 12 bases, with 17 bases between. The CDR3 covers 12 residues. Sequences were derived from CD8+ T cells from blood, sampled at baseline. The chain carries TRBV27 and TRBJ1-5; D is perhaps TRBD1 (5 bases). The clonotype was recovered from a human donor with classical Hodgkin lymphoma. The CDR3 region is CASGAPGDLQHF. Written as DNA, the CDR3 is TGTGCCAGCGGAGCACCCGGGGACCTCCAGCATTTT.